This T cell receptor beta chain was sequenced for a study of shared clonotypes between healthy human individuals. V was clipped by 3 bases and J by 4 bases, with 9 bases between them. The CDR3 totals 13 residues. Germline values: CDR1 KGHSH, CDR2 LQKENI. As to this clone: Other DNA sequences in this sample translate to the same CDR3.

Each replicate PCR on the sorted subsets used 200 to 250 ng DNA (around 31,000 T cell genomes). Sequencing was performed with immunoSEQ multiplex PCR; in TCRdb, only in-frame clones are kept and a portion is missing. The repertoire holds roughly 2.6 million clones, with around nine tenths as singletons. Sequences were obtained from naive CD4+ T cells sorted from blood. Subset indicated: CD45RA+ positively selected. The receptor was derived from a man aged 18 to 30 in good health. The chain joins TRBV18 to TRBJ1-1; tentative D call: TRBD1 (5 bases). For the CDR3, the DNA is TGTGCCAGCTCACCGAAAACAGGCACTGAAGCTTTCTTT. Translation gives CASSPKTGTEAFF.